Listed here are 29 T cell receptor beta chains from one sample, sequenced in a study of memory CD4+ T cells and cytomegalovirus serostatus. Single viable CD3+CD4+CD8-CD45RO+ cells were sorted as the memory CD4+ T cells. Using immunoSEQ multiplex PCR, the repertoire was profiled, and TCRdb retains in-frame clones only, with some absent. In the table there are 25,000 to 35,000 clones, 75% to 85% of which are singletons. Sequenced input: memory CD4+ T cells from blood. The receptors come from an adult in good health and CMV-seronegative.

The sample holds a few counts of this clone. CDR3 region: CASRFLKPHQPQHF. CDR3 coding DNA: TGTGCCAGTAGGTTCCTTAAACCCCATCAGCCCCAGCATTTT. The V and J genes are TRBV19 and TRBJ1-5, with no clear D. The CDR3 totals 14 residues. Germline CDR1 reads LNHDA; CDR2 reads SQIVND (reference sequence). The V gene lost 6 bases and the J gene lost 5 bases, with 14 bases spanning the gap. Supplemented by reference TRBV19 and TRBJ1-5, the full variable domain reads DGGITQSPKYLFRKEGQNVTLSCEQNLNHDAMYWYRQDPGQGLRLIYYSQIVNDFQKGDIAEGYSVSREKKESFPLTVTSAQKNPTAFYLCASRFLKPHQPQHFGDGTRLSIL.

The chain employs TRBV7-2 and TRBJ1-4; TRBD1 is a possible D gene (5 bases). Germline V gene sequence: CDR1 SGHTA, CDR2 FQGNSA. Trimming removed 1 base at V and 8 bases at J, with 11 bases between. The CDR3 is 14 residues long. The chain's CDR3 is CASSLGGVQEKLFF. In DNA form, the CDR3 reads TGTGCCAGCAGCTTAGGGGGGGTTCAGGAAAAACTGTTTTTT.

This sequence joins TRBV7-2 and TRBJ1-3; D gene ambiguous. Germline values: CDR1 SGHTA, CDR2 FQGNSA. The CDR3 loop spans 14 amino acids. V was clipped by 2 bases and J by 0 bases, with 5 bases between them. The CDR3 spells CASSLFSSGNTIYF. The CDR3 DNA reads as TGTGCCAGCAGCTTATTTAGCTCTGGAAACACCATATATTTT.

The chain couples TRBV6-5 to TRBJ2-7; 11 bases line up with TRBD1. CDR1 and CDR2 from the germline V gene are MNHEY and SVGAGI. V lost 5 bases to trimming and J lost 3 bases; unmatched junction nucleotides: 6. This CDR3 comprises 15 residues. Here the CDR3 reads CASSAGTGGFYEQYF. The DNA of the CDR3 is TGTGCCAGCAGTGCCGGGACAGGGGGATTCTACGAGCAGTACTTC.

With regard to this clone: The junction does not match germline at one end; this may be a read error. V is TRBV7-7 and J is TRBJ1-4; D gene unclear. The CDR3 has 14 residues. CDR1 and CDR2 (germline): SSHAT, FNYEAQ (reference sequence). The CDR3 DNA reads as TGTGCTAGCAGCCCCGACACCAATAATGAAAAACTGTTTTTT. Its translation is CASSPDTNNEKLFF.

V is TRBV7-2 and J is TRBJ2-1, with D unclear. The CDR3 covers 11 residues. The V gene lost 5 bases and the J gene lost 4 bases, with 3 bases spanning the gap. The germline CDR1 and CDR2 sequences are SGHTA and FQGNSA. CDR3 in amino acids: CASSGYNEQFF. DNA of the CDR3: TGTGCCAGCAGCGGGTACAATGAGCAGTTCTTC.

The rearrangement links TRBV7-6 to TRBJ2-7; D may correspond to TRBD1 or TRBD2 (5 bases each). Germline V CDR1 and CDR2: SGHVS, FNYEAQ. V lost 2 bases, J lost 6 bases, and 8 bases lay in between. The CDR3 length is 12 residues. The CDR3 sequence: CASSLLRGEQYF. Here the CDR3 DNA reads TGTGCCAGCAGCTTATTGAGGGGCGAGCAGTACTTC.

The V and J genes are TRBV7-2 and TRBJ1-4; no clear D gene. CDR3 length: 15 residues. Trimming shortened V by 5 bases and J by 6 bases, and 16 bases separated the two germline ends. CDR1 is SGHTA, CDR2 FQGNSA, per germline. The CDR3 DNA is TGTGCCAGCAGCCCCCCGGACCGCAGTTATGAAAAACTGTTTTTT. Protein: CASSPPDRSYEKLFF.

V and J are TRBV5-6 and TRBJ2-5, with TRBD1 as a possible D gene (6 bases). The CDR3 runs 14 residues. Trimming took 0 bases from V and 5 from J, leaving 11 bases between them. Per the germline V gene, CDR1 is SGHDT and CDR2 is YYEEEE. CDR3 DNA sequence: TGTGCCAGCAGCTTGGATGTCAGGGGCGAGACCCAGTACTTC. Translating it yields CASSLDVRGETQYF.

The rearrangement uses TRBV19 and TRBJ2-2; no definite D call. V shed 6 bases and J shed 2 bases, with 13 bases lying between them. Per germline, CDR1 LNHDA and CDR2 SQIVND (reference sequence). The CDR3 covers 15 residues. CDR3 residues: CASRPETRNTGELFF. CDR3 coding DNA: TGTGCCAGTAGGCCTGAGACACGAAACACCGGGGAGCTGTTTTTT.

This clone was counted a single time. The V and J genes are TRBV7-2 and TRBJ2-7, with 11 bases fitting TRBD2. The trim removed 5 bases at V and 4 bases at J, leaving 7 bases unmatched. The CDR3 length is 15 residues. Germline CDR1 is SGHTA and CDR2 is FQGNSA. CDR3 region: CASSTSGGALYEQYF. The CDR3 bases are TGTGCCAGCAGCACTAGCGGGGGTGCACTTTACGAGCAGTACTTC.

The gene calls are TRBV5-1 and TRBJ1-1; maybe TRBD1 (6 bases). Germline assignment: CDR1 SGHRS and CDR2 YFSETQ. The V end lost 4 bases, the J end lost 5 bases, and 18 bases lay between the germline ends. The length of the CDR3 is 15 residues. CDR3 in DNA: TGCGCCAGCAGCATTGGCCAGGGGAAATGGACTGAAGCTTTCTTT. This translates into CASSIGQGKWTEAFF.

The chain employs TRBV11-3 and TRBJ1-1; TRBD1 matches at 7 bases. With 4 bases clipped from V and 1 base from J, the junction kept 6 bases outside the gene matches. The CDR3 covers 15 residues. Germline-derived CDR1 and CDR2 are SGHNT and YENEEA. CDR3 sequence: CASSSYDRANTEAFF. The CDR3 DNA reads TGTGCCAGCAGCTCATACGACAGGGCGAACACTGAAGCTTTCTTT. The variable domain in full, with the rest retrieved from reference TRBV11-3 and TRBJ1-1, is EAGVVQSPRYKIIEKKQPVAFWCNPISGHNTLYWYLQNLGQGPELLIRYENEEAVDDSQLPKDRFSAERLKGVDSTLKIQPAELGDSAVYLCASSSYDRANTEAFFGQGTRLTVV.

The V gene is TRBV19, the J gene TRBJ2-2; unclear D gene. CDR1 LNHDA and CDR2 SQIVND come from the germline V gene (reference sequence). V was trimmed by 4 bases and J by 1 base, leaving 4 bases between them. This CDR3 spans 13 amino acids. The CDR3 coding sequence is TGTGCCAGTAGTAGGGGGAACACCGGGGAGCTGTTTTTT. Protein product: CASSRGNTGELFF.

The chain links TRBV6-1 to TRBJ1-2; D is undetermined. The V end was cut by 1 base, the J end by 5 bases, with 8 bases between. From germline, CDR1 is MNHNS and CDR2 SASEGT. The CDR3 loop spans 13 amino acids. DNA of the CDR3: TGTGCCAGCAGTGAAGGGCAGGTATATGGCTACACCTTC. Amino acids: CASSEGQVYGYTF.

The rearrangement uses TRBV10-2 and TRBJ1-4, with D unresolved. V was pared by 5 bases and J by 10 bases, with 14 bases between. Germline CDR1 WSHSY, CDR2 SAAADI. CDR3 length: 13 residues. The CDR3 DNA follows: TGCGCCAGCAGTCAAAAGGTCGGCGGAAAACTGTTTTTT. It translates to CASSQKVGGKLFF.

This clone was seen a single time. V usage is TRBV4-3 and J usage is TRBJ1-1; 8 nucleotides match TRBD1. Germline values: CDR1 LGHNA, CDR2 YSLEER. V was clipped by 1 base and J by 2 bases; unmatched bases: 6. This CDR3 contains 16 residues. The chain's CDR3 is CASSQATGQANTEAFF. The CDR3 DNA is TGCGCCAGCAGCCAAGCTACGGGACAGGCCAACACTGAAGCTTTCTTT.

The chain combines TRBV19 with TRBJ1-6; D remains ambiguous. This CDR3 contains 15 residues. V was pared by 3 bases and J by 9 bases, with 15 bases between. From germline, CDR1 is LNHDA and CDR2 SQIVND (reference sequence). CDR3 protein: CASSMGAGSGSPLHF. The CDR3 DNA is TGTGCCAGTAGTATGGGAGCGGGGTCCGGTTCACCCCTCCACTTT.

This clone occurred a few times. CDR3 in DNA: TGTGCCTGGAGTGTGGGGGGGTTCGGCACTGAAGCTTTCTTT. It encodes CAWSVGGFGTEAFF. J is TRBJ1-1 and V is TRBV30, with D possibly TRBD1 on 5 matching bases. CDR1 is GTSNPN and CDR2 is SVGIG in the germline V gene (reference sequence). The CDR3 covers 14 residues. V was pared by 0 bases and J by 4 bases, with 12 bases between.

V is TRBV29-1 and J is TRBJ2-5, with 7 bases matching TRBD1. The CDR3 is 15 amino acids. Germline values: CDR1 SQVTM, CDR2 ANQGSEA. Unmatched junction bases numbered 12, after V lost 4 bases and J lost 4 bases. Written as DNA, the CDR3 is TGCAGCGTTGGGCAGACAGGGTCAGTTGGAGAGACCCAGTACTTC. It yields the protein CSVGQTGSVGETQYF.

This clone was seen a single time. This chain uses TRBV9 with TRBJ2-1; 12 bases map to TRBD2. The J segment lost 9 bases and the V segment lost 0 bases, leaving 7 bases of the junction unmatched. The CDR3 spans 16 residues. CDR1 SGDLS and CDR2 YYNGEE come from the germline V gene. CDR3 region: CASSVGASGGAGEQFF. The CDR3 DNA sequence: TGTGCCAGCAGCGTAGGGGCTAGCGGGGGGGCCGGTGAGCAGTTCTTC. The entire variable domain, with the rest obtained from reference TRBV9 and TRBJ2-1, is as follows: DSGVTQTPKHLITATGQRVTLRCSPRSGDLSVYWYQQSLDQGLQFLIQYYNGEERAKGNILERFSAQQFPDLHSELNLSSLELGDSALYFCASSVGASGGAGEQFFGPGTRLTVL.

V is TRBV5-1 and J is TRBJ2-5; perhaps TRBD2 as D (6 bases). Germline V lookup: CDR1 SGHRS, CDR2 YFSETQ. Deletions cut 2 bases from V and 2 bases from J, with 16 bases between. The CDR3 spans 16 residues. CDR3 region: CASSLTSPQIQETQYF. The CDR3 DNA sequence: TGCGCCAGCAGCTTAACTAGCCCCCAGATTCAAGAGACCCAGTACTTC.

The chain couples TRBV11-3 to TRBJ1-2, with D perhaps TRBD1 (5 bases). The V gene lost 3 bases and the J gene lost 9 bases, with 8 bases spanning the gap. Per germline, CDR1 SGHNT and CDR2 YENEEA. The CDR3 is made up of 11 amino acids. The CDR3 DNA reads TGTGCCAGCAGCTTCAAGGGGAGCTACACCTTC. It translates to CASSFKGSYTF.

The chain has TRBV6-1 and TRBJ1-2; D call uncertain. The germline V and J ends were trimmed by 4 bases and 8 bases, with 8 bases remaining between them. Germline V gene lookup returns CDR1 MNHNS and CDR2 SASEGT. The CDR3 covers 11 residues. CDR3 DNA sequence: TGTGCCAGCAGTGGTTGGGAGGGCTACACCTTC. Its protein product is CASSGWEGYTF.

The V gene is TRBV2, the J gene TRBJ2-1, with unresolved D. Germline V gene data show CDR1 as SNHLY and CDR2 as FYNNEI. Trimming shortened V by 0 bases and J by 6 bases, and 9 bases separated the two germline ends. This CDR3 comprises 14 residues. This chain's CDR3 is CASSEAVAVNEQFF. In DNA form, the CDR3 reads TGTGCCAGCAGTGAAGCTGTGGCCGTCAATGAGCAGTTCTTC.

The V and J genes are TRBV5-1 and TRBJ2-7, with D uncertain. Trimming stripped 2 bases from V and 2 bases from J, with 5 bases between. CDR3 length: 12 residues. CDR1 and CDR2 (germline): SGHRS, YFSETQ. CDR3 bases: TGCGCCAGCAGCTTAGGGACCTACGAGCAGTACTTC. This gives the protein CASSLGTYEQYF.

The V gene is TRBV7-8, the J gene TRBJ1-1, with 11 bases identical to TRBD1. The CDR3 is made up of 16 amino acids. Trimming removed 2 bases from V and 1 base from J; junction bases left unmatched: 3. Germline V gene sequence: CDR1 SGHVS, CDR2 FQNEAQ. CDR3 sequence (DNA): TGTGCCAGCAGCTTAAGGGACAGGGGGTCGAACACTGAAGCTTTCTTT. Translating gives CASSLRDRGSNTEAFF.

This clone was counted once. V usage is TRBV19 and J usage is TRBJ2-1, with TRBD2 identical over 15 bases. Per the germline V gene, CDR1 is LNHDA and CDR2 is SQIVND (reference sequence). The CDR3 runs to 16 residues. V was pared by 5 bases and J by 8 bases, with 7 bases of the junction left unmatched. CDR3 protein: CASSPAGLAGGHEQFF. The CDR3 DNA sequence: TGTGCCAGTAGTCCCGCAGGACTAGCGGGGGGGCATGAGCAGTTCTTC.

This clone was counted once. The chain carries TRBV10-3 and TRBJ1-5; D uncertain. The CDR3 contains 15 residues. V lost 4 bases and J 0 bases, leaving 10 bases between the germline ends. Germline-derived CDR1 and CDR2 are ENHRY and SYGVKD. CDR3: CAISAASDSNQPQHF. DNA of the CDR3: TGTGCCATCAGTGCAGCTAGCGATAGCAATCAGCCCCAGCATTTT.